This T cell receptor beta chain comes out of a study of identical twins. Per germline, CDR1 DFQATT and CDR2 SNEGSKA (reference sequence). V was shortened by 4 bases and J by 2 bases, with 9 bases between the two germline ends. The CDR3 runs to 13 residues. This clonotype was recorded once. MiXCR was run by TCRdb on the 5' RACE reads, yielding one entry per CDR3 protein. The table lists roughly 1.6 million distinct CDR3 sequences, roughly a third of them singletons. The material sequenced was cord blood. J is TRBJ1-5 and V is TRBV20-1, with D uncertain. This receptor was taken from a newborn girl in good health. This CDR3 is CSANDIGNQPQHF. The CDR3 DNA sequence: TGCAGTGCTAACGACATCGGCAATCAGCCCCAGCATTTT.